Listed here is a single TCR beta chain. These data belong to a study of blood T cell repertoires in COVID-19. For the study at large: Italy, Spain and the United States were the sources of the convalescent and acute COVID-19 samples. T cells, B-cell-depleted T cells, or PBMCs supplied cDNA or gDNA.

Looked up from germline, CDR1 is LNHDA and CDR2 is SQIVND (reference sequence). This CDR3 has 13 residues. V lost 7 bases, J lost 6 bases, and 8 bases stayed unmatched. Cohort placement rested on clinical history that participants reported themselves. Clones were read by immunoSEQ multiplex PCR, and TCRdb kept only the in-frame ones, dropping some. This sample has some 380,000 clones, with over 75% found just once. The receptor's source is a woman in her thirties or forties with acute COVID-19. This chain links TRBV19 with TRBJ1-1; TRBD1 matches at 7 bases. Sequencing input: PBMCs or T cells enriched from blood (not recorded which). Here the CDR3 DNA reads TGTGCCAGTAATATCAGGGGGGTCTCTGAAGCTTTCTTT. Translated, it gives CASNIRGVSEAFF.